The 10 T cell receptor beta chains given below trace back to one sample, sequenced in a study of T-cell reconstitution after alpha-beta-depleted transplantation in children. Preparation of the TCRbeta library used unique molecular identifiers. TCRdb reprocessed the PCR reads via MiXCR and lists one record per CDR3 protein. The profile covers roughly 200,000 distinct CDR3 sequences, with around 9.6% appearing a single time and over 5% taken by the ten largest. This sample comprised PBMCs from the stem cell graft donor, obtained from the stem cell graft. The receptors originated from a human donor who donated a stem cell graft to a child with acute lymphoblastic leukemia.

Many counts were recorded for this clonotype. The rearrangement links TRBV7-9 to TRBJ1-2; 9 nucleotides align to TRBD1. The CDR3 covers 14 residues. Germline values: CDR1 SEHNR, CDR2 FQNEAQ (reference sequence). V was clipped by 5 bases and J by 2 bases; unmatched bases: 3. This CDR3 reads CASSTGQGNYGYTF. CDR3 DNA sequence: TGTGCCAGCAGCACTGGACAGGGGAACTATGGCTACACCTTC.

This clonotype was recorded at least ten times. This chain joins TRBV6-1 and TRBJ2-5; a possible D gene is TRBD2 (6 bases). Between the trimmed V and J ends, which lost 6 bases and 3 bases, there was a span of 23 bases. This CDR3 has 17 amino acids. Germline CDR1 is MNHNS and CDR2 is SASEGT. CDR3 amino acids: CASSASLREKIEETQYF. As DNA, the CDR3 is TGTGCCAGCAGCGCCTCGTTACGGGAGAAGATTGAAGAGACCCAGTACTTC.

The table lists this clonotype with a few counts. V and J are TRBV5-1 and TRBJ2-2; 7 nucleotides line up with TRBD1. Trimming removed 2 bases from V and 0 bases from J; junction bases left unmatched: 10. CDR1 and CDR2 (germline): SGHRS, YFSETQ. This CDR3 has 18 residues. CDR3 loop: CASSLGDRLITNTGELFF. The CDR3 DNA follows: TGCGCCAGCAGCTTAGGGGACAGATTAATTACGAACACCGGGGAGCTGTTTTTT.

A few counts support this clonotype. The J gene is TRBJ1-1, the V gene TRBV5-1, with 9 positions matching TRBD1. The CDR3 spans 16 residues. Germline V gene sequence: CDR1 SGHRS, CDR2 YFSETQ. The V and J ends lost 3 bases and 1 base, in that order; junction bases with no gene match: 7. CDR3 DNA sequence: TGCGCCAGCAGCTCCTCGGGACAGGGTTCGAACACTGAAGCTTTCTTT. Translation gives CASSSSGQGSNTEAFF.

The table lists this clonotype with a few counts. The chain couples TRBV5-1 to TRBJ2-5, with D possibly being TRBD2 (6 bases). V was shortened by 4 bases and J by 4 bases, with 14 bases between the two germline ends. There are 14 residues in the CDR3. Germline V lookup: CDR1 SGHRS, CDR2 YFSETQ. CDR3 in amino acids: CASSVGRGTETQYF. The CDR3 DNA reads TGCGCCAGCAGCGTTGGGCGGGGTACAGAGACCCAGTACTTC.

This clonotype was counted a few times. This chain connects TRBV12-3 or TRBV12-4 to TRBJ1-2; D ambiguous. This CDR3 is 11 amino acids long. V was clipped by 7 bases and J by 7 bases, with 10 bases between them. The CDR3 is CASMGMAGYTF. CDR3 DNA sequence: TGTGCCAGCATGGGGATGGCTGGCTACACCTTC.

A few counts support this clonotype. CDR3 DNA sequence: TGTGCCAGCAGCTTAGTGGCTATAGCTAACTATGGCTACACCTTC. Its translation: CASSLVAIANYGYTF. The chain recombines TRBV7-9 with TRBJ1-2; D gene unclear. The V gene lost 1 base and the J gene lost 0 bases, with 9 bases spanning the gap. The CDR3 has 15 amino acids. Germline values: CDR1 SEHNR, CDR2 FQNEAQ (reference sequence).

This clonotype was found a few times. The rearrangement links TRBV15 to TRBJ2-5; 9 positions match TRBD1. Germline CDR1 is LNHNV and CDR2 is YYDKDF (reference sequence). The junction had 10 bases not matched to a gene; V was cut back by 6 bases and J by 5 bases. The CDR3 is 15 amino acids. The CDR3, as DNA: TGTGCCACCAGTTCGACCGGGACAGGGTTTGAGACCCAGTACTTC. This gives the protein CATSSTGTGFETQYF.

This clonotype showed up just a few times. The chain is built from TRBV27 and TRBJ1-2; D uncertain. Germline V gene data show CDR1 as MNHEY and CDR2 as SMNVEV (reference sequence). V was trimmed by 0 bases and J by 4 bases, leaving 15 bases between them. CDR3 length: 16 residues. Written as DNA, the CDR3 is TGTGCCAGCAGTTTATCCCCGGTCTTAGCATCCTATGGCTACACCTTC. This sequence encodes CASSLSPVLASYGYTF.

The chain uses TRBV6-2 or TRBV6-3 and TRBJ1-5; TRBD1 might be the D (5 bases). This CDR3 spans 14 amino acids. V shed 2 bases and J shed 7 bases, with 12 bases lying between them. Germline CDR1 MNHEY, CDR2 SVGEGT. The CDR3 DNA reads TGTGCCAGCAGTTACGGGGGGGGTCGCCAGCCCCAGCATTTT. Protein sequence: CASSYGGGRQPQHF.